The following is a T cell receptor (beta chain) sequence with its context. The antigen is not known. This sample was included in a study of PD-1 blockade in classical Hodgkin lymphoma. General study results and limits: Some patients started nivolumab under 1 year after ASCT, and they were excluded. A significant rise in TCR diversity was seen by C4D1 for CD4+ cells but not for CD8+ cells. The study found complete responders had baseline diversity similar to newly diagnosed patients.

The data were produced by immunoSEQ multiplex PCR, yet TCRdb's version contains in-frame clones alone and is incomplete. This sample has more than 90,000 clones, with roughly 78% found just once. The time point is: cycle 4 day 1 (C4D1), after less than 7 weeks of nivolumab. Every patient relapsed after autologous stem cell transplantation, and brentuximab vedotin exposure varied. V lost 2 bases, J lost 0 bases, and 13 bases lay in between. This CDR3 has 17 residues. CDR1 WSHSY and CDR2 SAAADI come from the germline V gene. The sequence was obtained from a human donor with classical Hodgkin lymphoma. The sample here was peripheral blood mononuclear cells (PBMCs), taken before the fourth cycle of nivolumab. The chain uses TRBV10-2 and TRBJ1-4, with D unresolved. CDR3 sequence: CASSEQPGWATNEKLFF. The CDR3 coding sequence is TGCGCCAGCAGTGAGCAACCAGGATGGGCAACTAATGAAAAACTGTTTTTT.